This is a list of T cell receptor beta chains from one sample in a study of OX40 agonist ivuxolimab in advanced cancers. Profiled with immunoSEQ multiplex PCR; TCRdb holds only in-frame clones, not every one. The repertoire holds 50,000 to 65,000 clones, with around 81% as singletons. This specimen was CD4+ or CD8+ T cells sorted from blood, taken in a trial of the OX40 agonist ivuxolimab. These receptors came from an adult with an advanced solid tumor such as melanoma, head and neck, liver or kidney cancer. Each CDR3 is given with its conserved first and last residue. A D gene is named only where the DNA matches it firmly. The size of a clone is reported for some rows only, either as once, few or many, or as a class for expanded clones.

d_call	v_call	clone_size	j_call	cdr3_nt	cdr3_aa
TRBD1	TRBV5-1	once	TRBJ1-6	TGCGCCAGCAGCTTGGCGGACAGGGGTATGACACCCCTCCACTTT	CASSLADRGMTPLHF
-	TRBV30	once	TRBJ2-3	TGTGCCTGGAGTGACCTAACCCGCTGGGCAGATACGCAGTATTTT	CAWSDLTRWADTQYF
TRBD1	TRBV7-9	-	TRBJ1-2	TGTGCCAGCAGTATACCCGACAGGGAACGTGGCTACACCTTC	CASSIPDRERGYTF
-	TRBV2	-	TRBJ2-7	TGTGCCAGCAAGGGCGGGAACTACGAGCAGTACTTC	CASKGGNYEQYF
TRBD1	TRBV30	-	TRBJ1-2	TGTGCCTGGGACGACAGGGGGCGAGGCTATGGCTACACCTTC	CAWDDRGRGYGYTF
-	TRBV29-1	-	TRBJ2-5	TGCAGCGTGCGGATCTCGCAAGAGACCCAGTACTTC	CSVRISQETQYF
TRBD1	TRBV9	few	TRBJ2-6	TGTGCCAGCAGCCCACGACAGGGGTTTCTAGTAAGTGGGGCCAACGTCCTGACTTTC	CASSPRQGFLVSGANVLTF
-	TRBV6-5	-	TRBJ1-2	TGTGCCAGCAGTCCTAGAAGGACACCCTATGGCTACACCTTC	CASSPRRTPYGYTF
TRBD1	TRBV7-9	many	TRBJ1-4	TGTGCCAGCAGTCACAGGGGACCAACTAATGAAAAACTGTTTTTT	CASSHRGPTNEKLFF
TRBD2	TRBV19	-	TRBJ2-5	TGTGCCAGTAGTGCCCGGACTAGCGGGGGCGGGGAGACCCAGTACTTC	CASSARTSGGGETQYF
-	TRBV2	-	TRBJ1-2	TGTGCCAGCAGTCCCGGTGGGCTGGCCTATGGCTACACCTTC	CASSPGGLAYGYTF
-	TRBV6-1	-	TRBJ2-3	TGTGCCAGCAGAAAGAGACAGGCCACAGATACGCAGTATTTT	CASRKRQATDTQYF
-	TRBV27	-	TRBJ1-5	TGTGCCAGCGGGGGCATACGGACCCAGCCCCAGCATTTT	CASGGIRTQPQHF
-	TRBV10-3	-	TRBJ1-6	TGTGCCATCAGTTACGGGGATTCACCCCTCCACTTT	CAISYGDSPLHF
-	TRBV4-1	-	TRBJ2-7	TGCGCCAGCAGCCAAGACCTGCCAACCCTCTACGAGCAGTACTTC	CASSQDLPTLYEQYF
TRBD2	TRBV6-9	-	TRBJ2-7	TGTGCCAGCAGTTACGCTAGCGGGAGTTACGAGCAGTACTTC	CASSYASGSYEQYF
-	TRBV9	-	TRBJ2-3	TGTGCCAGCAGCGTAGATGAGGGGGGGAGCACAGATACGCAGTATTTT	CASSVDEGGSTDTQYF
-	TRBV19	few	TRBJ1-1	TGTGCCAGTACCCCGCCCGGGGCGGGCACTGAAGCTTTCTTT	CASTPPGAGTEAFF
TRBD2	TRBV11-3	-	TRBJ2-1	TGTGCCAGCAGCACCCGGGGGGGCGGCGATGAGCAGTTCTTC	CASSTRGGGDEQFF
-	TRBV5-4	-	TRBJ1-2	TGTGCCAGCAGAGGGGGTACCTATGGCTACACCTTC	CASRGGTYGYTF
TRBD1	TRBV6-5	once	TRBJ2-2	TGTGCCAGCAGTTACCCGACAGGGATTACCGGGGAGCTGTTTTTT	CASSYPTGITGELFF
TRBD2	TRBV7-2	-	TRBJ2-5	TGTGCCAGCAGCTTAGCGGTGTCTAGCGGGGTTGAGACCCAGTACTTC	CASSLAVSSGVETQYF
-	TRBV30	few	TRBJ1-5	TGTGCCTGGAGCCTTGGACTTAGAGGTCAGCCCCAGCATTTT	CAWSLGLRGQPQHF
-	TRBV11-2	-	TRBJ2-2	TGTGCCAGCAGCCCCGGGGCGCGGGACACCGGGGAGCTGTTTTTT	CASSPGARDTGELFF
-	TRBV5-5	-	TRBJ1-1	TGTGCCAGCAGCGCGAATCTGGGGGACACTGAAGCTTTCTTT	CASSANLGDTEAFF
-	TRBV4-3	-	TRBJ1-1	TGCGCCAGCAGCCGGAACAGGGTTAACACTGAAGCTTTCTTT	CASSRNRVNTEAFF
TRBD2	TRBV19	-	TRBJ2-3	TGTGCCAGTCGGCGGGGGGGCCCAGATACGCAGTATTTT	CASRRGGPDTQYF
-	TRBV6-5	-	TRBJ2-7	TGTGCCAGCAGTGGGGGCGGAGGCTACGAGCAGTACTTC	CASSGGGGYEQYF
-	TRBV5-4	-	TRBJ1-1	TGTGCCAGCAGCTTGAACATGAACACTGAAGCTTTCTTT	CASSLNMNTEAFF
-	TRBV5-5	-	TRBJ1-3	TGTGCCAGCAGCTTGACAGGGGGAAACACCATATATTTT	CASSLTGGNTIYF
-	TRBV5-6	-	TRBJ2-2	TGTGCCAGCAGCTTAGGGCAGGGTAACACCGGGGAGCTGTTTTTT	CASSLGQGNTGELFF
-	TRBV2	-	TRBJ1-2	TGTGCCAGCAGTGAAGAGGGTGGCTATGGCTACACCTTC	CASSEEGGYGYTF
-	TRBV14	once	TRBJ1-1	TGTGCCAGCAGCCAGGGTAGCTTGAACACTGAAGCTTTCTTT	CASSQGSLNTEAFF
-	TRBV7-8	once	TRBJ2-3	TGTGCCAGCAGCGGGGGGCAAGATACGCAGTATTTT	CASSGGQDTQYF
-	TRBV9	-	TRBJ1-1	TGTGCCAGCAGCGTAGAGGCTATGAACACTGAAGCTTTCTTT	CASSVEAMNTEAFF
-	TRBV27	-	TRBJ1-5	TGTGCCAGCAGTACCAGCAATCAGCCCCAGCATTTT	CASSTSNQPQHF
-	TRBV5-6	-	TRBJ1-1	TGTGCCAGCAGCTTTGGGGTTAACAAGCCTGAAGCTTTCTTT	CASSFGVNKPEAFF
-	TRBV7-9	-	TRBJ1-4	TGTGCCAGCAGCCCCTCAGGGAATAATGAAAAACTGTTTTTT	CASSPSGNNEKLFF
TRBD2	TRBV7-7	-	TRBJ2-2	TGTGCCAGCAGCTTAGGTCGGGGGGTGACCGGGGAGCTGTTTTTT	CASSLGRGVTGELFF
TRBD1	TRBV5-4	-	TRBJ2-5	TGTGCCAGCAGCTTGGAAAAACAGGGGGCGCCAGGCCAAGAGACCCAGTACTTC	CASSLEKQGAPGQETQYF
-	TRBV11-2	-	TRBJ2-3	TGTGCCAGCAGCTTAGATTCAGGGACATCCACGCAGTATTTT	CASSLDSGTSTQYF
-	TRBV29-1	-	TRBJ2-7	TGCAGCGTCGAAGGTCGCCAGGGTATCTCCTACGAGCAGTACTTC	CSVEGRQGISYEQYF
-	TRBV5-8	-	TRBJ2-2	TGTGCCAGCAGCTTTGAGCTGGGTATCGGGGAGCTGTTTTTT	CASSFELGIGELFF
TRBD1	TRBV2	-	TRBJ2-1	TGTGCCAGCAGCGGGGACAGGCACAATGAGCAGTTCTTC	CASSGDRHNEQFF
-	TRBV18	few	TRBJ1-1	TGTGCCAGCTCACCAGGGGCACTGAATGAAGCTTTCTTT	CASSPGALNEAFF
TRBD1	TRBV7-6	once	TRBJ2-7	TGTGCCAGCAGCTTAGATCGCAGGGCAGGGGGCTACTACGAGCAGTACTTC	CASSLDRRAGGYYEQYF
-	TRBV13	-	TRBJ2-5	TGTGCCAGCAAGGCCTCAAGGTGCCCAGAGACCCAGTACTTC	CASKASRCPETQYF
-	TRBV30	-	TRBJ2-5	TGTGCCTGGAGTAGGCCGACTAATCAAGAGACCCAGTACTTC	CAWSRPTNQETQYF
-	TRBV30	-	TRBJ1-5	TGTGCCTCGGGGGGGAGCAGGGCTCAGCCCCAGCATTTT	CASGGSRAQPQHF
-	TRBV19	few	TRBJ1-5	TGTGCCAGTAGTGGCGCAGGGCGGGTCCAATTGTCCCAGCATTTT	CASSGAGRVQLSQHF